What follows is one T cell receptor beta chain and its context. Some clones are missing from TCRdb's copy, which holds only in-frame ones; the method was immunoSEQ multiplex PCR. The profile shows about 72,000 clones, roughly 91% of them singletons. These data originate in a study of T cell changes during pregnancy in multiple sclerosis. V was pared by 5 bases and J by 3 bases, with 6 bases of the junction left unmatched. The germline gives CDR1 SGHRS, CDR2 YFSETQ. The CDR3 runs to 15 residues. Sequencing was performed on peripheral blood, taken in the third trimester of pregnancy. The TCR sequence derives from a female donor in good health, enrolled as a control in a pregnancy study. The chain recombines TRBV5-1 with TRBJ1-5; 9 bases map to TRBD1. The CDR3 spells CASRRTGESNQPQHF. The CDR3 DNA follows: TGCGCCAGCAGGCGGACAGGGGAGTCCAATCAGCCCCAGCATTTT.